This note documents a single T cell receptor (beta chain) sequence. The sample originates from a study of blood T cell repertoires in COVID-19. Study information: From the United States, Italy and Spain came samples of acute and convalescent COVID-19.

This CDR3 contains 18 residues. The trim removed 3 bases at V and 3 bases at J, leaving 16 bases unmatched. The V gene's germline CDR1 is KGHSH and CDR2 LQKENI. Patients of the Seattle cohort, enrolled during active infection, were followed longitudinally. This table comes from immunoSEQ multiplex PCR, and its TCRdb copy is limited to in-frame clones, with some not included. The sample lists hundreds of thousands of clones, 75% to 85% seen once, with roughly 1.3% in the top ten. Material: peripheral blood. This rearrangement joins TRBV18 to TRBJ2-7, with TRBD2 identical over 8 bases. The receptor was isolated from a woman aged 30 to 39 with COVID-19, enrolled during active disease. The CDR3 is CASSPITATAGGVYEQYF. The CDR3 DNA is TGTGCCAGCTCACCTATCACGGCGACGGCGGGGGGAGTCTACGAGCAGTACTTC.